The 22 T cell receptor beta chains below were found in one sample sequenced in a study of blood T cell repertoires in COVID-19. Libraries were prepared by immunoSEQ multiplex PCR; TCRdb keeps only in-frame clonotypes and omits some of them. The sample consists of 200,000 to 250,000 clones, 82% of them appearing once. Sequenced material: PBMCs or T cells enriched from blood (not recorded which). These receptors were obtained from a woman in her fifties or sixties who had recovered from COVID-19.

On this clone: This sample also contains other DNA sequences that code for the same CDR3. The chain joins TRBV6-1 to TRBJ2-3; 15 bases align to TRBD2. V lost 2 bases and J lost 3; bases outside the gene matches: 6. Germline V lookup: CDR1 MNHNS, CDR2 SASEGT. CDR3 length: 18 residues. The CDR3: CASSETGLAGGRTDTQYF. Here the CDR3 DNA reads TGTGCCAGCAGTGAAACAGGACTAGCGGGGGGGAGGACAGATACGCAGTATTTT.

J is TRBJ1-2 and V is TRBV19; TRBD1 aligns across 8 bases. The CDR3 has 14 amino acids. Germline trimming cut 5 bases from V and 5 bases from J; bases unmatched to any gene: 7. The germline V gene has CDR1 LNHDA and CDR2 SQIVND (reference sequence). CDR3 sequence (DNA): TGTGCCAGTAGTGTCGGGACAGGCTTGTATGGCTACACCTTC. Its protein product is CASSVGTGLYGYTF.

Concerning this clone: The sample has other DNA sequences that encode this CDR3 too. The J gene is TRBJ2-1, the V gene TRBV19; 10 nucleotides align to TRBD2. The CDR3 is 16 residues long. With V trimmed by 0 bases and J by 6 bases, 5 bases remained unmatched. Germline V gives CDR1 LNHDA, CDR2 SQIVND (reference sequence). CDR3 in DNA: TGTGCCAGTAGTATAGAGAAGTTAGCGGGAGGCAATGAGCAGTTCTTC. The encoded protein is CASSIEKLAGGNEQFF.

This clone was seen only once. The chain recombines TRBV5-4 with TRBJ2-2; TRBD1 might be the D (5 bases). V was trimmed by 4 bases and J by 4 bases, leaving 29 bases between them. The germline CDR1 and CDR2 sequences are SGHNT and YYREEE (reference sequence). The CDR3 is 20 amino acids. The CDR3, as DNA: TGTGCCAGCAGCCTAACCCCGGGCAGGGTTATGGGTCTTGCCACCGGGGAGCTGTTTTTT. Translated: CASSLTPGRVMGLATGELFF.

This clone was counted a single time. This chain connects TRBV12-1 to TRBJ2-1; TRBD1, the D gene given by the table, was not confirmed from the DNA. TRBV12-1 is a documented pseudogene. The CDR3 has 14 residues. For the CDR3, the DNA is TGTGCCAGCAGCCCAGGAAGGTCCTACAATGAGCAGTTCTTC. It encodes CASSPGRSYNEQFF.

The chain uses TRBV19 and TRBJ1-3; tentative D call: TRBD1 (5 bases). V lost 6 bases to trimming and J lost 0 bases, with 9 bases between them. CDR1 is LNHDA and CDR2 is SQIVND in the germline V gene (reference sequence). The CDR3 runs to 14 residues. The CDR3 DNA reads TGTGCCAGTAGACAGGACCCCTCTGGAAACACCATATATTTT. Its translation is CASRQDPSGNTIYF.

This chain connects TRBV6-5 to TRBJ1-2, with 10 positions matching TRBD1. The length of the CDR3 is 13 residues. V was clipped by 6 bases and J by 12 bases; unmatched bases: 10. CDR1 MNHEY and CDR2 SVGAGI come from the germline V gene. The CDR3 bases are TGTGCCAGCAGCCGCGACAGGGGGCGGGAGGACACCTTC. Its translation: CASSRDRGREDTF.

Worth noting for this clone: Within the sample, other DNA sequences also encode this same CDR3. This chain joins TRBV6-1 and TRBJ1-1, with 7 bases identical to TRBD1. Germline CDR1 MNHNS, CDR2 SASEGT. This CDR3 has 13 amino acids. The trim removed 3 bases at V and 5 bases at J, leaving 3 bases unmatched. DNA for the CDR3: TGTGCCAGCAGTGACAGGGGGGAGACTGAAGCTTTCTTT. This codes for CASSDRGETEAFF.

The V and J genes are TRBV19 and TRBJ2-7, with 7 nucleotides matching TRBD2. The junction had 4 bases not matched to a gene; V was cut back by 7 bases and J by 1 base. The germline gives CDR1 LNHDA, CDR2 SQIVND (reference sequence). The CDR3 loop spans 13 amino acids. The CDR3 DNA is TGTGCCAGTACAAGGGAGGGTTCCTACGAGCAGTACTTC. Translated: CASTREGSYEQYF. The full variable domain, with the rest looked up from reference TRBV19 and TRBJ2-7, is DGGITQSPKYLFRKEGQNVTLSCEQNLNHDAMYWYRQDPGQGLRLIYYSQIVNDFQKGDIAEGYSVSREKKESFPLTVTSAQKNPTAFYLCASTREGSYEQYFGPGTRLTVT.

The rearrangement joins TRBV19 to TRBJ2-3; D uncertain. This CDR3 has 16 residues. V lost 5 bases to trimming and J lost 0 bases, with 15 bases between them. Germline lookup yields CDR1 LNHDA and CDR2 SQIVND (reference sequence). The chain's CDR3 is CASSPQAQPSTDTQYF. In DNA, the CDR3 is TGTGCCAGTAGTCCCCAGGCACAACCTAGCACAGATACGCAGTATTTT.

The chain has TRBV27 and TRBJ2-7; 11 nucleotides line up with TRBD2. Trimming at V came to 8 bases and at J to 3 bases, leaving 3 bases not matched to a gene. Germline V lookup: CDR1 MNHEY, CDR2 SMNVEV (reference sequence). There are 13 residues in the CDR3. CDR3 amino acids: CASGTSGFYEQYF. The CDR3 nucleotides are TGTGCCAGCGGGACTAGCGGTTTCTACGAGCAGTACTTC.

This clone came up once. The chain employs TRBV19 and TRBJ1-1; 9 bases agree with TRBD1. This CDR3 is 14 amino acids long. J gave up 3 bases and V 6 bases, and 5 bases lay outside the gene matches. The germline CDR1 and CDR2 sequences are LNHDA and SQIVND (reference sequence). The CDR3 region is CASSRGQGYTEAFF. CDR3 nucleotide sequence: TGTGCCAGTAGCAGGGGACAGGGCTACACTGAAGCTTTCTTT.

In its sample, this clone was seen a few times. V is TRBV2 and J is TRBJ1-2, with TRBD1 identical over 10 bases. Germline CDR1 and CDR2: SNHLY and FYNNEI. V shed 4 bases and J 2 bases; nucleotides not matched to a gene: 4. This CDR3 spans 15 amino acids. CDR3 loop: CASSARQGANYGYTF. The CDR3 DNA reads as TGTGCCAGCAGTGCCCGACAGGGGGCGAACTATGGCTACACCTTC.

The chain links TRBV19 to TRBJ2-7; D ambiguous. Germline CDR1 reads LNHDA; CDR2 reads SQIVND (reference sequence). This CDR3 contains 14 residues. V was clipped by 3 bases and J by 6 bases, with 15 bases between them. DNA for the CDR3: TGTGCCAGTAGTATCCCGACCAGCCCTAGCGAGCAGTACTTC. Amino acid sequence: CASSIPTSPSEQYF.

This clone turned up a few times. V and J are TRBV25-1 and TRBJ2-7; 7 bases are a match to TRBD1. The CDR3 is 16 residues long. The V and J ends lost 5 bases and 1 base, in that order; junction bases with no gene match: 11. Germline assignment: CDR1 MGHDK and CDR2 SYGVNS. Here the CDR3 reads CASSPRLGGQSYEQYF. The CDR3 DNA follows: TGTGCCAGCAGTCCACGATTAGGGGGACAGTCCTACGAGCAGTACTTC.

This sequence joins TRBV18 and TRBJ1-5; D remains ambiguous. V lost 2 bases and J lost 6, with 14 bases in between. CDR1 is KGHSH and CDR2 is LQKENI in the germline V gene. This CDR3 has 15 amino acids. DNA of the CDR3: TGTGCCAGCTCACCAGGGGTGGAGGGCGGTCAGCCCCAGCATTTT. Residues: CASSPGVEGGQPQHF.

The chain carries TRBV18 and TRBJ2-5; TRBD1 agrees at 7 bases. The CDR3 totals 14 residues. V lost 3 bases and J lost 4; bases outside the gene matches: 5. CDR1 is KGHSH and CDR2 is LQKENI in the germline V gene. The CDR3 DNA reads as TGTGCCAGCTCACCCTCGACAGGGCCAGAGACCCAGTACTTC. Translation gives CASSPSTGPETQYF.

The J gene is TRBJ2-2, the V gene TRBV10-1; tentative D call: TRBD1 (5 bases). V shed 6 bases and J shed 6 bases, with 17 bases lying between them. This CDR3 region has 15 residues. In germline, CDR1 is WNHNN, CDR2 SYGVQD (reference sequence). The CDR3 reads CASRDGPGPAGELFF. Written as DNA, the CDR3 is TGCGCCAGCAGGGACGGTCCAGGGCCGGCCGGGGAGCTGTTTTTT.

The V gene is TRBV7-2, the J gene TRBJ1-4; D remains ambiguous. V lost 1 base and J 1 base, leaving 16 bases between the germline ends. Germline lookup yields CDR1 SGHTA and CDR2 FQGNSA. CDR3 length: 18 residues. CDR3 protein: CASSLGVAGRQTNEKLFF. The CDR3 DNA sequence: TGTGCCAGCAGCTTAGGAGTGGCGGGGAGGCAAACTAATGAAAAACTGTTTTTT.

The rearrangement uses TRBV5-5 and TRBJ2-7; perhaps TRBD2 as D (6 bases). Germline values: CDR1 SGHKS, CDR2 YYEKEE (reference sequence). Trimming pared 4 bases from V and 4 bases from J, leaving 21 bases between. The CDR3 extends over 16 amino acids. This chain's CDR3 is CASSANTGTALYEQYF. The CDR3 DNA reads as TGTGCCAGCAGCGCCAACACCGGGACTGCCCTATACGAGCAGTACTTC.

The chain couples TRBV19 to TRBJ2-6; TRBD1 matches 11 bases. The CDR3 consists of 18 residues. Germline V lookup: CDR1 LNHDA, CDR2 SQIVND (reference sequence). V lost 7 bases and J lost 4; bases outside the gene matches: 12. CDR3 nucleotides: TGTGCCAGTAACCTCCGGACAGGGGGCACGCACGGGGCCAACGTCCTGACTTTC. It encodes CASNLRTGGTHGANVLTF.

This clone is a singleton in its sample. This chain links TRBV11-2 with TRBJ1-4; maybe TRBD1 (5 bases). The V gene's germline CDR1 is SGHAT and CDR2 FQNNGV. Trimming stripped 1 base from V and 5 bases from J, with 8 bases between. The CDR3 spans 14 residues. In DNA form, the CDR3 reads TGTGCCAGCAGCTTAGGGGACTTCAATGAAAAACTGTTTTTT. This encodes CASSLGDFNEKLFF. Using reference TRBV11-2 and TRBJ1-4 for the parts outside the CDR3, the full variable domain is EAGVAQSPRYKIIEKRQSVAFWCNPISGHATLYWYQQILGQGPKLLIQFQNNGVVDDSQLPKDRFSAERLKGVDSTLKIQPAKLEDSAVYLCASSLGDFNEKLFFGSGTQLSVL.